This TCR beta chain was recovered during a study of shared T cell receptors in the human thymus. Generated by immunoSEQ multiplex PCR, the TCRdb table keeps only in-frame clones and is missing some. The sample comprises about 660,000 clones, approximately 88% of which are singletons, and 0.0085% to 0.012% rests with the top ten. Germline assignment: CDR1 SNHLY and CDR2 FYNNEI. The CDR3 is 16 amino acids. V shed 5 bases and J 7 bases; nucleotides not matched to a gene: 6. These same data were also listed under a study on human thymus T cells. This second study says: Gene usage for V and J segments appeared biased in thymic and blood repertoires.

This chain uses TRBV2 with TRBJ2-1, with 15 bases identical to TRBD2. The clonotype comes from a boy under two years old with a congenital heart defect. Sample: thymocytes. This CDR3 reads CASSLPGLAGGNEQFF. For the CDR3, the DNA is TGTGCCAGCAGTCTTCCGGGACTAGCGGGAGGAAATGAGCAGTTCTTC.